These 8 T cell receptor beta chains originate from one sample sequenced in a study of blood T cell repertoires in COVID-19. Libraries were prepared by immunoSEQ multiplex PCR; TCRdb keeps only in-frame clonotypes and omits some of them. The sample has around 65,000 clones, roughly four fifths seen once. Sequenced material: peripheral blood. These receptors all come from a human donor in a cohort sampled during active COVID-19.

This chain connects TRBV7-8 to TRBJ2-2, with TRBD2 identical over 9 bases. This CDR3 has 16 residues. V lost 6 bases, J lost 6 bases, and 11 bases stayed unmatched. CDR1 is SGHVS and CDR2 is FQNEAQ in the germline V gene. Here the CDR3 DNA reads TGTGCCAGCAGAGGGCGTTTGGCGGGGGGGCCCGGGGAGCTGTTTTTT. It specifies CASRGRLAGGPGELFF.

The genes are TRBV7-2 and TRBJ2-3, with D unclear. Trimming removed 4 bases at V and 7 bases at J, with 15 bases between. CDR1 and CDR2 (germline): SGHTA, FQGNSA. CDR3 size: 14 residues. CDR3 residues: CASSSNPPPNTQYF. CDR3 nucleotides: TGTGCCAGCAGCTCCAACCCACCCCCTAATACGCAGTATTTT.

CDR3 sequence reads: CASAERGGVDEQFF. The DNA of the CDR3 is TGCGCCAGCGCCGAGCGGGGGGGGGTCGATGAGCAGTTCTTC. V gene TRBV10-2 combines with J gene TRBJ2-1; 10 bases are shared with TRBD2. The CDR3 is 14 amino acids. Germline assignment: CDR1 WSHSY and CDR2 SAAADI. With 8 bases clipped from V and 8 bases from J, the junction kept 9 bases outside the gene matches.

This chain uses TRBV25-1 with TRBJ2-7; 12 nucleotides agree with TRBD1. The CDR3 consists of 18 residues. The V gene's germline CDR1 is MGHDK and CDR2 SYGVNS. J gave up 2 bases and V 8 bases, and 16 bases lay outside the gene matches. CDR3: CASGDCRDRGPETYEQYF. CDR3 sequence (DNA): TGTGCCAGCGGAGACTGTCGGGACAGGGGGCCCGAAACCTACGAGCAGTACTTC.

This clone was detected a few times. J is TRBJ1-2 and V is TRBV7-6, with TRBD1 matching 7 bases. The CDR3 consists of 14 residues. Germline CDR1 and CDR2: SGHVS and FNYEAQ. V was pared by 5 bases and J by 6 bases, with 9 bases of the junction left unmatched. Here the CDR3 reads CASSNLGQADGYTF. The CDR3 DNA is TGTGCCAGCAGCAACCTCGGACAGGCCGATGGCTACACCTTC.

The chain combines TRBV3-1 (or the pseudogene TRBV3-2) with TRBJ2-2, with D maybe TRBD2 (5 bases). V shed 1 base and J shed 0 bases, with 6 bases lying between them. Germline V gene data show CDR1 as LGHDT and CDR2 as YNNKEL (reference sequence). The CDR3 has 15 amino acids. CDR3 amino acids: CASSQGRTNTGELFF. CDR3 DNA sequence: TGTGCCAGCAGCCAAGGGAGGACGAACACCGGGGAGCTGTTTTTT.

This clone was counted only a few times. The V gene is TRBV3-1 (or the pseudogene TRBV3-2), the J gene TRBJ1-6, with TRBD1 matching 9 bases. Losses at the gene ends were 4 bases for V and 10 bases for J; bases not matched to a gene: 5. CDR3 size: 14 residues. Germline CDR1 and CDR2: LGHDT and YNNKEL (reference sequence). This CDR3 reads CASSPGQGRSPLHF. Here the CDR3 DNA reads TGTGCCAGCAGCCCCGGACAGGGGAGATCACCCCTCCACTTT.

J is TRBJ1-2 and V is TRBV30; D call uncertain. Trimming stripped 2 bases from V and 5 bases from J, with 24 bases between. Germline CDR1 is GTSNPN and CDR2 is SVGIG (reference sequence). This CDR3 is 17 amino acids long. For the CDR3, the DNA is TGTGCCTGGAGTTACCTTCGAACGGGAACGATTAGGTATGGCTACACCTTC. It specifies CAWSYLRTGTIRYGYTF.